This T cell receptor (beta chain) was sequenced during a study of blood T cell repertoires in COVID-19. Some clones are missing from TCRdb's copy, which holds only in-frame ones; the method was immunoSEQ multiplex PCR. The sample has 220,000 or so clones, almost 85% seen once; the top ten hold 1.9%. The J segment lost 7 bases and the V segment lost 4 bases, leaving 5 bases of the junction unmatched. Looked up from germline, CDR1 is SGHRS and CDR2 is YFSETQ. This CDR3 region has 14 residues. This clonotype was sampled from a woman of 80 years or more with acute or convalescent COVID-19. The J gene is TRBJ1-4, the V gene TRBV5-1, with 9 positions matching TRBD1. The sequenced material came from peripheral blood. The CDR3 reads CASSEQGQGEKLFF. CDR3 in DNA: TGCGCCAGCAGCGAACAGGGACAGGGTGAAAAACTGTTTTTT.